Following are 17 T cell receptor beta chains from one sample sequenced in a study of T cell responses to AZD1222 COVID-19 vaccine. Measured with immunoSEQ multiplex PCR; TCRdb has only the in-frame clones, and not every one. The data contain some 180,000 clones, around nine tenths of them singletons. The sample consisted of peripheral blood, taken 28 days after the second AZD1222 dose. These receptors were obtained from an adult who received the AZD1222 COVID-19 vaccine.

The V call is TRBV10-3, the J call TRBJ2-3, with TRBD2 matching 8 bases. The germline CDR1 and CDR2 sequences are ENHRY and SYGVKD. The J segment lost 2 bases and the V segment lost 6 bases, leaving 13 bases of the junction unmatched. The CDR3 has 17 amino acids. Here the CDR3 reads CAISPSTASGFTDTQYF. The DNA for the CDR3 is TGTGCCATCAGCCCGTCTACGGCTAGCGGGTTCACAGATACGCAGTATTTT.

This chain links TRBV19 with TRBJ1-5, with D unclear. Germline V gene lookup returns CDR1 LNHDA and CDR2 SQIVND (reference sequence). The CDR3 extends over 14 amino acids. Between the trimmed V and J ends, which lost 7 bases and 7 bases, there was a span of 17 bases. CDR3 nucleotide sequence: TGTGCCAGTAACGGCCAAGGTGGCCGGCAGCCCCAGCATTTT. Residues: CASNGQGGRQPQHF.

The gene calls are TRBV6-1 and TRBJ1-3; maybe TRBD1 (6 bases). This CDR3 is built from 17 residues. Trimming stripped 3 bases from V and 0 bases from J, with 15 bases between. CDR1 and CDR2 from the germline V gene are MNHNS and SASEGT. The CDR3 DNA reads TGTGCCAGCAGTGACAGGACAGTACCAACCTCTGGAAACACCATATATTTT. Translating gives CASSDRTVPTSGNTIYF.

This clone is a singleton in its sample. This chain joins TRBV7-8 and TRBJ2-1, with 7 bases matching TRBD1. Germline trimming cut 0 bases from V and 4 bases from J; bases unmatched to any gene: 15. The CDR3 spans 19 residues. Germline CDR1 reads SGHVS; CDR2 reads FQNEAQ. For the CDR3, the DNA is TGTGCCAGCAGCTTAGCCCCCTGGGACAGCCTTTTGACTTACAATGAGCAGTTCTTC. Translating gives CASSLAPWDSLLTYNEQFF. The full variable domain, with the rest looked up from reference TRBV7-8 and TRBJ2-1, is GAGVSQSPRYKVAKRGQDVALRCDPISGHVSLFWYQQALGQGPEFLTYFQNEAQLDKSGLPSDRFFAERPEGSVSTLKIQRTQQEDSAVYLCASSLAPWDSLLTYNEQFFGPGTRLTVL.

The CDR3: CASSLQTGTHYNEQFF. CDR3 coding DNA: TGTGCCAGCAGCTTACAGACAGGGACACACTACAATGAGCAGTTCTTC. The chain links TRBV7-2 to TRBJ2-1; TRBD1 aligns across 7 bases. Germline V gene data show CDR1 as SGHTA and CDR2 as FQGNSA. V was clipped by 2 bases and J by 3 bases; unmatched bases: 7. The CDR3 is made up of 16 amino acids. Full variable domain (outside the CDR3, taken from reference TRBV7-2 and TRBJ2-1): GAGVSQSPSNKVTEKGKDVELRCDPISGHTALYWYRQSLGQGLEFLIYFQGNSAPDKSGLPSDRFSAERTGGSVSTLTIQRTQQEDSAVYLCASSLQTGTHYNEQFFGPGTRLTVL.

This chain joins TRBV4-1 and TRBJ1-5; D remains unclear. CDR3 length: 14 amino acids. Germline V gives CDR1 MGHRA, CDR2 YSYEKL. The V end lost 6 bases, the J end lost 5 bases, and 14 bases lay between the germline ends. The CDR3 nucleotides read TGCGCCAGCAGGCCAAGATTTGGGTATCAGCCCCAGCATTTT. As protein: CASRPRFGYQPQHF.

The V call is TRBV16, the J call TRBJ2-2; D unclear. The CDR3 length is 13 residues. Deletions cut 7 bases from V and 4 bases from J, with 10 bases between. Germline assignment: CDR1 KGHSY and CDR2 FQNENV. The CDR3 region has the DNA TGTGCCAGCACCCCTGCGCCCACCGGGGAGCTGTTTTTT. Amino acids: CASTPAPTGELFF.

There are many counts of this clone. The chain recombines TRBV3-1 (or the pseudogene TRBV3-2) with TRBJ2-5; D perhaps matches TRBD1 (5 bases). This CDR3 has 15 residues. Germline CDR1 is LGHDT and CDR2 is YNNKEL (reference sequence). V lost 4 bases and J 1 base, leaving 13 bases between the germline ends. Written as DNA, the CDR3 is TGTGCCAGCAGCCCCCATGATGGGGCCCAAGAGACCCAGTACTTC. This gives the protein CASSPHDGAQETQYF.

This sequence joins TRBV7-3 and TRBJ2-7, with 15 bases fitting TRBD2. Germline CDR1 reads SGHTA; CDR2 reads FQGTGA. This CDR3 has 17 residues. V gave up 5 bases and J gave up 2 bases; unmatched junction bases: 7. This chain's CDR3 is CASSLGTSGGIAYEQYF. The CDR3 DNA reads TGTGCCAGCAGCCTCGGGACTAGCGGGGGGATCGCCTACGAGCAGTACTTC.

The rearrangement joins TRBV27 to TRBJ2-2; 8 positions agree with TRBD1. Germline CDR1 and CDR2: MNHEY and SMNVEV (reference sequence). V shed 3 bases, J shed 7 bases, and the junction held 4 bases outside the gene matches. The CDR3 sequence is 14 residues long. CDR3 residues: CASSLDRAGGELFF. The CDR3 nucleotides are TGTGCCAGCAGTTTGGACAGGGCAGGCGGGGAGCTGTTTTTT.

V is TRBV5-1 and J is TRBJ2-5; 7 bases map to TRBD2. The junction had 7 bases not matched to a gene; V was cut back by 4 bases and J by 1 base. Per germline, CDR1 SGHRS and CDR2 YFSETQ. The CDR3 is 15 amino acids. The CDR3 bases are TGCGCCAGCAGCCTGAGCGGGATAAGCCAAGAGACCCAGTACTTC. It codes for CASSLSGISQETQYF. The variable domain in full, completed from reference TRBV5-1 and TRBJ2-5, reads KAGVTQTPRYLIKTRGQQVTLSCSPISGHRSVSWYQQTPGQGLQFLFEYFSETQRNKGNFPGRFSGRQFSNSRSEMNVSTLELGDSALYLCASSLSGISQETQYFGPGTRLLVL.

The CDR3 DNA reads as TGTGCCAGCAGCGCGACCCCAGGGGATGGCTACACCTTC. Residues: CASSATPGDGYTF. The chain is built from TRBV9 and TRBJ1-2; D may be TRBD1 (6 bases). Trimming removed 3 bases from V and 6 bases from J, with 12 bases in between. Germline CDR1 reads SGDLS; CDR2 reads YYNGEE. This CDR3 contains 13 residues.

The chain is built from TRBV5-4 and TRBJ2-6; 11 bases map to TRBD1. J gave up 0 bases and V 4 bases, and 6 bases lay outside the gene matches. Per germline, CDR1 SGHNT and CDR2 YYREEE (reference sequence). The CDR3 has 18 residues. The CDR3 loop is CASSPGQGAISGANVLTF. The CDR3 region has the DNA TGTGCCAGCAGCCCCGGACAGGGGGCCATCTCTGGGGCCAACGTCCTGACTTTC.

This clone was recorded only once. This rearrangement joins TRBV7-9 to TRBJ2-3; D gene uncertain. This CDR3 spans 15 amino acids. Germline V gives CDR1 SEHNR, CDR2 FQNEAQ (reference sequence). V was clipped by 5 bases and J by 0 bases, with 12 bases between them. CDR3 DNA: TGTGCCAGCAGCCCCGCGACCACTAGCACAGATACGCAGTATTTT. It specifies CASSPATTSTDTQYF.

The V gene is TRBV7-9, the J gene TRBJ2-5, with 11 bases identical to TRBD2. The J segment lost 2 bases and the V segment lost 2 bases, leaving 4 bases of the junction unmatched. The CDR3 is made up of 16 amino acids. Germline V gene sequence: CDR1 SEHNR, CDR2 FQNEAQ (reference sequence). DNA for the CDR3: TGTGCCAGCAGCTTAACGGTAGCGGGAGGGCAAGAGACCCAGTACTTC. Translated, it gives CASSLTVAGGQETQYF. Looking up the rest from reference TRBV7-9 and TRBJ2-5 gives the full variable domain: DTGVSQNPRHKITKRGQNVTFRCDPISEHNRLYWYRQTLGQGPEFLTYFQNEAQLEKSRLLSDRFSAERPKGSFSTLEIQRTEQGDSAMYLCASSLTVAGGQETQYFGPGTRLLVL.

A single count supports this clone. This chain joins TRBV2 and TRBJ1-5; D is ambiguous. V gave up 4 bases and J gave up 3 bases, with 10 bases separating them. The CDR3 is 14 amino acids. CDR1 and CDR2 from the germline V gene are SNHLY and FYNNEI. CDR3 in DNA: TGTGCCAGCAGTGGTCGGCGATTCAATCAGCCCCAGCATTTT. Translated: CASSGRRFNQPQHF.

In its sample, this clone was seen once. The chain uses TRBV18 and TRBJ2-7; 10 bases fit TRBD1. The CDR3 spans 15 residues. V dropped 6 bases and J dropped 7; count of bases not matched to a gene: 12. CDR1 is KGHSH and CDR2 is LQKENI in the germline V gene. The chain's CDR3 is CASSGEGTGAREQYF. The CDR3 nucleotides are TGTGCCAGCTCCGGCGAAGGGACAGGGGCTAGGGAGCAGTACTTC.